This TCR beta chain emerged from a study of blood T cell repertoires in COVID-19. Study information: Spain, Italy and the United States supplied samples that represented acute and convalescent COVID-19. PBMCs, B-cell-depleted T cells, or T cells provided the cDNA or gDNA that made up the material.

As originally analysed: Estimates of nucleated cell counts were drawn from the amplification of reference gene primers. The repertoire was sequenced with immunoSEQ multiplex PCR; TCRdb's copy has only in-frame clones and lacks some. The V and J calls and the clone size are those of that table, but D and trimming were determined from the DNA. The data hold 90,000 to 120,000 clones, with roughly 92% observed a single time. The V gene's germline CDR1 is SGDLS and CDR2 YYNGEE. This CDR3 has 17 residues. Trimming removed 0 bases from V and 0 bases from J, with 14 bases in between. This clone has more than one count but fewer than ten.

The sequenced sample consisted of peripheral blood. This chain uses TRBV9 with TRBJ2-3; D is perhaps TRBD2 (5 bases). This clonotype was obtained from a man between 65 and 85 years old with acute or convalescent COVID-19. CDR3 bases: TGTGCCAGCAGCGTAGAAGGACTCGCGCTGAGCACAGATACGCAGTATTTT. Translated, it gives CASSVEGLALSTDTQYF.